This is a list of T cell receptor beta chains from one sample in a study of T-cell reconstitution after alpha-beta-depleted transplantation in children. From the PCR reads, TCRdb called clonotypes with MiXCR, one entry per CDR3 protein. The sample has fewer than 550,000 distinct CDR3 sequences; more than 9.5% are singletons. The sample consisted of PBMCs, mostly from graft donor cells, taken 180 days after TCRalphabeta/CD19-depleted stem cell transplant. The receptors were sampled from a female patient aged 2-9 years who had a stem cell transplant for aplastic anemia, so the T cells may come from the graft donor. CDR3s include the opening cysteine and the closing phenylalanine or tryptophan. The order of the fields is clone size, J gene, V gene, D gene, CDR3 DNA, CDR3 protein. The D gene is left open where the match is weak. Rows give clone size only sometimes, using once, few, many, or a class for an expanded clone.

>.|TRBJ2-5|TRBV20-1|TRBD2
TGCAGTGCTAGCGGGCTAGCGGGAGTTGAGACCCAGTACTTC
CSASGLAGVETQYF
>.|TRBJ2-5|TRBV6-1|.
TGTGCCAGCAGTCCTGGATTGGTTTTAGCAATAGAAGAGACCCAGTACTTC
CASSPGLVLAIEETQYF
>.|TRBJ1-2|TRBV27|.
TGTGCCAGCAGTTTAACTGGGAACGGCTACACCTTC
CASSLTGNGYTF
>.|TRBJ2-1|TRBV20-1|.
TGCAGTGCTAGAGATTGGGCGAAGTCCTACAATGAGCAGTTCTTC
CSARDWAKSYNEQFF
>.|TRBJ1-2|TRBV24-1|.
TGTGCCACCAGTGACATTAACTATGGCTACACCTTC
CATSDINYGYTF
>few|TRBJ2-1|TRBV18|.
TGTGCCAGCTCACTCTCCGACGTGAGCTCCTACAATGAGCAGTTCTTC
CASSLSDVSSYNEQFF
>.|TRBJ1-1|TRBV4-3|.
TGCGCCAGCAGCCAAGAGGGACGTATGAGGAACACTGAAGCTTTCTTT
CASSQEGRMRNTEAFF
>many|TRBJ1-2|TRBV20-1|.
TGCAGTGCTAGATGGGGGCCGGGAGGCTACACCTTC
CSARWGPGGYTF
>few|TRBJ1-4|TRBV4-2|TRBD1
TGTGCCAGCCAGGACAGGGGGGAAAAACTGTTTTTT
CASQDRGEKLFF
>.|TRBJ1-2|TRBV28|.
TGTGCCAGCAGCACCCGGCCGGGGCTTGGCTACACCTTC
CASSTRPGLGYTF
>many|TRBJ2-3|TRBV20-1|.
TGCAGTGCTAGAAAAGCGGAACGGAGAGATACGCAGTATTTT
CSARKAERRDTQYF
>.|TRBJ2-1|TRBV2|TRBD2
TGTGCCAGCAGTGAATTCGCTAGCGGGAGTGTTTCCCTCTCCGCGAATGAGCAGTTCTTC
CASSEFASGSVSLSANEQFF
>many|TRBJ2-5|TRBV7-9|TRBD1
TGTGCCAGCAGCGAGGACAGGGTCCAAGTGAAGACCCAGTACTTC
CASSEDRVQVKTQYF
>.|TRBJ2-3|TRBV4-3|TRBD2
TGCGCCAGCAGCCGAGTCCCGGGACTAGCGGGGCCCACAGATACGCAGTATTTT
CASSRVPGLAGPTDTQYF
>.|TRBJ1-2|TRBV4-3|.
TGCGCCAGCAGCCAAGGGGGACACTCTAACTATGGCTACACCTTC
CASSQGGHSNYGYTF
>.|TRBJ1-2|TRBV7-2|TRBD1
TGTGCCAGCAGCTCCGACAGGGGGCCCTTTCTTAACTATGGCTACACCTTC
CASSSDRGPFLNYGYTF
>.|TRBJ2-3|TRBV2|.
TGTGCGAAAGCCGGCCCAACTACAACAGATACGCAGTATTTT
CAKAGPTTTDTQYF
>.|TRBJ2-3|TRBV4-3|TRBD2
TGCGCCAGCAGCAAGGGACTAGCGGGAGGGCCAGATACGCAGTATTTT
CASSKGLAGGPDTQYF
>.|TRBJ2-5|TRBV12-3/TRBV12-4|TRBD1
TGTGCCAGCAGTCCTCCGGGGACAGGGGTGAAGACCCAGTACTTC
CASSPPGTGVKTQYF
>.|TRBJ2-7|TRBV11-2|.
TGTGCCAGCAGCTTACTACCCGGCTACGAGCAGTACTTC
CASSLLPGYEQYF
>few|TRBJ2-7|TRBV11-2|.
TGTGCCAGCAGCCCCCTGTTTGGAGGACGGGGGAGTTCCTACGAGCAGTACTTC
CASSPLFGGRGSSYEQYF
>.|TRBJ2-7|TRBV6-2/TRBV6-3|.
TGTGCCAGCAGTTTCGTCTACGAGCAGTACTTC
CASSFVYEQYF
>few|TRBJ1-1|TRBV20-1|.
TGCAGTGCCAACTCCGGCACTGAAGCTTTCTTT
CSANSGTEAFF
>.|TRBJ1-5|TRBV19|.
TGTGCCAGTACAGGCAGGGGTGTCAATCAGCCCCAGCATTTT
CASTGRGVNQPQHF